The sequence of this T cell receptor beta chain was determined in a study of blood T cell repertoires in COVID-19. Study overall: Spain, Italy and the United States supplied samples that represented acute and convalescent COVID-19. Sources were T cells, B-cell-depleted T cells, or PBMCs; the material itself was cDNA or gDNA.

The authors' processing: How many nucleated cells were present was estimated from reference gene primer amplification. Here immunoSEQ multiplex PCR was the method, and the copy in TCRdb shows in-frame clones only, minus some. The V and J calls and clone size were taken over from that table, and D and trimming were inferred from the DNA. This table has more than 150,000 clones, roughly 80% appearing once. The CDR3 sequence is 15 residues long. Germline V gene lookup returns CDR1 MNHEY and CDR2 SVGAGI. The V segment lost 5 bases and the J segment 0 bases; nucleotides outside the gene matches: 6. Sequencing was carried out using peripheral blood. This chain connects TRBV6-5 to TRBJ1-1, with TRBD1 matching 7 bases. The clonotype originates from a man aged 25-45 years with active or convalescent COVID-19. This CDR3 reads CASSRDSPMNTEAFF. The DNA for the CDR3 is TGTGCCAGCAGTCGGGACAGCCCCATGAACACTGAAGCTTTCTTT.